These 23 T cell receptor beta chains were all obtained from the same sample, sequenced in a study of T cell changes during pregnancy in multiple sclerosis. Profiled with immunoSEQ multiplex PCR; TCRdb holds only in-frame clones, not every one. The sample shows tens of thousands of clones, about 88% of them seen only once. Sample: CD4+ T cells from peripheral blood mononuclear cells, taken in the first trimester of pregnancy. Receptors originate from a female donor with multiple sclerosis, enrolled in a pregnancy study.

CDR3 bases: TGTGCCAGCAGCCATCTCCGACTAGCGGGAGGCTTACAGCAGTACTTC. Translated, it gives CASSHLRLAGGLQQYF. This chain joins TRBV12-1 and TRBJ2-7; the table's D call TRBD2 went unverified against the DNA. TRBV12-1 is a pseudogene segment. CDR3 length: 16 residues.

This sequence joins TRBV6-5 and TRBJ2-3; 11 positions match TRBD1. The CDR3 runs 15 residues. V shed 6 bases, J shed 5 bases, and the junction held 7 bases outside the gene matches. Germline CDR1 is MNHEY and CDR2 is SVGAGI. The DNA of the CDR3 is TGTGCCAGCAGACTGGACAGGGGGCTGGGAGATACGCAGTATTTT. The encoded protein is CASRLDRGLGDTQYF.

This clone was picked up a small number of times. This chain connects TRBV7-2 to TRBJ1-1; no firm D call. V lost 5 bases to trimming and J lost 0 bases, with 13 bases between them. The CDR3 extends over 15 amino acids. Germline CDR1 reads SGHTA; CDR2 reads FQGNSA. The CDR3 DNA follows: TGTGCCAGCAGCCCCCGCGGAGGGATGAACACTGAAGCTTTCTTT. Translated: CASSPRGGMNTEAFF.

V and J are TRBV30 and TRBJ2-6; the D gene is possibly TRBD1 (6 bases). This CDR3 is built from 21 residues. CDR1 is GTSNPN, CDR2 SVGIG, per germline (reference sequence). The CDR3 sequence is CATEQDHRGSIQSSGANVLTF. The CDR3 DNA sequence: TGTGCAACTGAACAAGACCATAGGGGGAGTATACAGTCCTCTGGGGCCAACGTCCTGACTTTC.

The rearrangement joins TRBV7-3 to TRBJ2-3; TRBD2 aligns across 10 bases. The length of the CDR3 is 17 residues. Germline V lookup: CDR1 SGHTA, CDR2 FQGTGA. V was clipped by 0 bases and J by 5 bases; unmatched bases: 8. In DNA, the CDR3 is TGTGCCAGCAGCTTAACGTCCCTAGCGGGAGTCGGAGATACGCAGTATTTT. Translated, it gives CASSLTSLAGVGDTQYF.

Of note for this clone: A junction end diverges from the germline sequence, so it may reflect a read error. This CDR3 is also generated by other DNA sequences in the sample. This chain links TRBV5-4 with TRBJ2-7; D is possibly TRBD1 (6 bases). The germline gives CDR1 SGHNT, CDR2 YYREEE (reference sequence). This CDR3 is built from 14 residues. The CDR3 region is CASSLAGTIYEQYF. The DNA of the CDR3 is TGTGCCAGCAGCTTGGCCGGGACAATCTACGAACAGTACTTC.

The genes are TRBV27 and TRBJ2-7; 7 bases map to TRBD1. V lost 5 bases and J lost 3; bases outside the gene matches: 10. The germline V gene encodes CDR1 MNHEY and CDR2 SMNVEV (reference sequence). This CDR3 is 15 amino acids long. The CDR3 coding sequence is TGTGCCAGCAGTCCTAATCCCCCAGGGGGCTACGAGCAGTACTTC. It translates to CASSPNPPGGYEQYF.

The gene calls are TRBV5-1 and TRBJ1-2; 8 bases map to TRBD1. Germline V lookup: CDR1 SGHRS, CDR2 YFSETQ. J gave up 4 bases and V 4 bases, and 21 bases lay outside the gene matches. This CDR3 region has 19 residues. CDR3 nucleotide sequence: TGCGCCAGCAGCCCTGAGGGGCGGGTCGGCAGGGGGCCTTTCTATGGCTACACCTTC. Protein product: CASSPEGRVGRGPFYGYTF.

This chain uses TRBV6-6 with TRBJ1-5; perhaps TRBD1 as D (6 bases). The CDR3 spans 15 residues. The germline CDR1 and CDR2 sequences are MNHNY and SVGAGI (reference sequence). V shed 2 bases and J shed 1 base, with 9 bases lying between them. CDR3 DNA sequence: TGTGCCAGCAGTTACGGGGGGGCCAGCAATCAGCCCCAGCATTTT. Its protein is CASSYGGASNQPQHF.

The V and J genes are TRBV29-1 and TRBJ1-3; D may be TRBD1 (5 bases). Trimming left V 0 bases short and J 8 bases short, with 14 bases between. Looked up from germline, CDR1 is SQVTM and CDR2 is ANQGSEA. The CDR3 has 14 residues. DNA for the CDR3: TGCAGCGTTGAAGAGAGGGACTTACGCGACACCATATATTTT. Its protein is CSVEERDLRDTIYF. The whole variable domain, filled in from reference TRBV29-1 and TRBJ1-3, reads SAVISQKPSRDICQRGTSLTIQCQVDSQVTMMFWYRQQPGQSLTLIATANQGSEATYESGFVIDKFPISRPNLTFSTLTVSNMSPEDSSIYLCSVEERDLRDTIYFGEGSWLTVV.

This chain uses TRBV6-1 with TRBJ1-4; 11 bases line up with TRBD1. Per germline, CDR1 MNHNS and CDR2 SASEGT. Unmatched junction bases numbered 4, after V lost 6 bases and J lost 7 bases. CDR3 size: 14 residues. DNA for the CDR3: TGTGCCAGCAGCTGGGGGACAGGGGGTGAAAAACTGTTTTTT. It is translated as CASSWGTGGEKLFF.

This chain joins TRBV7-2 and TRBJ1-4, with D unclear. The CDR3 is made up of 13 amino acids. Trimming took off 5 bases at V and 11 bases at J, with 15 bases between the two ends. Germline V gene sequence: CDR1 SGHTA, CDR2 FQGNSA. CDR3 nucleotide sequence: TGTGCCAGCAGCACAAGCGCGGATTACAAACTGTTTTTT. It is translated as CASSTSADYKLFF.

The V gene is TRBV25-1, the J gene TRBJ1-1, with D hard to call. The CDR3 covers 13 residues. Per the germline V gene, CDR1 is MGHDK and CDR2 is SYGVNS. Trimming took 4 bases from V and 1 from J, leaving 7 bases between them. CDR3 sequence (DNA): TGTGCCAGCAGTGTGGAGGGGAACACTGAAGCTTTCTTT. Its protein product is CASSVEGNTEAFF.

V gene TRBV5-4 combines with J gene TRBJ2-5; tentatively, D is TRBD2 (6 bases). The CDR3 consists of 16 residues. V was pared by 3 bases and J by 4 bases, with 19 bases between. CDR1 and CDR2 (germline): SGHNT, YYREEE (reference sequence). CDR3 bases: TGTGCCAGCAGCTCCTATCAGGTTTCCGGGGGAGAGACCCAGTACTTC. Protein sequence: CASSSYQVSGGETQYF.

The chain has TRBV7-3 and TRBJ1-1; maybe TRBD1 (5 bases). Trimming removed 0 bases at V and 4 bases at J, with 21 bases between. CDR1 SGHTA and CDR2 FQGTGA come from the germline V gene. The CDR3 is made up of 18 amino acids. This CDR3 is CASSLTGQVGRGGTEAFF. In DNA form, the CDR3 reads TGTGCCAGCAGCTTAACAGGACAAGTCGGACGGGGGGGCACTGAAGCTTTCTTT.

The chain combines TRBV6-5 with TRBJ1-2, with D uncertain. Trimming shortened V by 0 bases and J by 2 bases, and 10 bases separated the two germline ends. This CDR3 has 15 amino acids. Per the germline V gene, CDR1 is MNHEY and CDR2 is SVGAGI. CDR3 loop: CASSYSRVNNYGYTF. The CDR3, as DNA: TGTGCCAGCAGTTACTCGAGGGTGAACAACTATGGCTACACCTTC.

The V and J genes are TRBV28 and TRBJ1-6, with a tentative D call TRBD1 (6 bases). The CDR3 is made up of 13 amino acids. The V end was cut by 5 bases, the J end by 9 bases, with 11 bases between. Germline lookup yields CDR1 MDHEN and CDR2 SYDVKM. CDR3 amino acids: CASSPDSSSPLHF. In DNA form, the CDR3 reads TGTGCCAGCAGTCCGGACAGCTCTTCACCCCTCCACTTT.

The gene calls are TRBV9 and TRBJ2-3; 10 bases agree with TRBD2. The CDR3 runs 18 residues. Trimming at V came to 0 bases and at J to 3 bases, leaving 10 bases not matched to a gene. Per germline, CDR1 SGDLS and CDR2 YYNGEE. This chain's CDR3 is CASSVGGLSGGATDTQYF. CDR3 in DNA: TGTGCCAGCAGCGTAGGGGGCCTCAGCGGGGGGGCAACAGATACGCAGTATTTT.

The chain uses TRBV30 and TRBJ1-2; unclear D gene. V was cut by 2 bases and J by 6 bases, with 16 bases left in between. Germline assignment: CDR1 GTSNPN and CDR2 SVGIG (reference sequence). The length of the CDR3 is 14 residues. DNA for the CDR3: TGTGCCTGGAGTACTAACCACCAGACGGATGGCTACACCTTC. It is translated as CAWSTNHQTDGYTF.

The table lists this clone with a count of one. V is TRBV15 and J is TRBJ2-5, with 11 bases that match TRBD1. This CDR3 comprises 17 residues. Germline CDR1 and CDR2: LNHNV and YYDKDF (reference sequence). V gave up 5 bases and J gave up 5 bases; unmatched junction bases: 13. CDR3 in amino acids: CATSAKPGTGGWETQYF. CDR3 DNA sequence: TGTGCCACCAGCGCCAAACCCGGGACAGGGGGTTGGGAGACCCAGTACTTC.

The J gene is TRBJ2-5, the V gene TRBV4-2; 9 positions agree with TRBD1. The CDR3 loop spans 17 amino acids. Germline V gene sequence: CDR1 LGHNA, CDR2 YNFKEQ. Trimming removed 3 bases from V and 3 bases from J; junction bases left unmatched: 11. The CDR3 DNA follows: TGTGCCAGCAGCCATTACCCCGGGACAGGGCTAGAAGAGACCCAGTACTTC. The encoded protein is CASSHYPGTGLEETQYF.

The rearrangement joins TRBV19 to TRBJ1-5, with a weak D call TRBD1 (5 bases). Per germline, CDR1 LNHDA and CDR2 SQIVND (reference sequence). Trimming removed 1 base at V and 1 base at J, with 11 bases between. The CDR3 extends over 16 amino acids. The CDR3 reads CASSIGTGRSNQPQHF. The CDR3 DNA sequence: TGTGCCAGTAGTATAGGAACAGGTAGGAGCAATCAGCCCCAGCATTTT. Looking up the rest from reference TRBV19 and TRBJ1-5 gives the full variable domain: DGGITQSPKYLFRKEGQNVTLSCEQNLNHDAMYWYRQDPGQGLRLIYYSQIVNDFQKGDIAEGYSVSREKKESFPLTVTSAQKNPTAFYLCASSIGTGRSNQPQHFGDGTRLSIL.

The chain recombines TRBV29-1 with TRBJ1-3; D is undetermined. The CDR3 spans 13 residues. Per the germline V gene, CDR1 is SQVTM and CDR2 is ANQGSEA. The V end lost 7 bases, the J end lost 4 bases, and 14 bases lay between the germline ends. For the CDR3, the DNA is TGCAGCGCCAATGAGGTGCGCGGAAACACCATATATTTT. Translated, it gives CSANEVRGNTIYF.